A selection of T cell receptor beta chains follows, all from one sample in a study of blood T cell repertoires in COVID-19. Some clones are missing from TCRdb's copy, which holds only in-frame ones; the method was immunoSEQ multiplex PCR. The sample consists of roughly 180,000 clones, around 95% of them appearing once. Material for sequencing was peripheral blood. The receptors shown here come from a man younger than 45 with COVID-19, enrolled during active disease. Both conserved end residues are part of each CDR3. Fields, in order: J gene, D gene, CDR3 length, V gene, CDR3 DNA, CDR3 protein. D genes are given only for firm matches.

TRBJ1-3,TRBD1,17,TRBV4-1,TGCGCCAGCAGCCAAGACGGGACAGGGGGATCTGGAAACACCATATATTTT,CASSQDGTGGSGNTIYF
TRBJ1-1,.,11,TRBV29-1,TGCAGCGTTGTCTGGGAGACTGAAGCTTTCTTT,CSVVWETEAFF
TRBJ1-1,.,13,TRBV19,TGTGCCAGTAGCTACAGCGGGGTCACTGAAGCTTTCTTT,CASSYSGVTEAFF
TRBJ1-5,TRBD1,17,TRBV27,TGTGCCAGCAGTTGGACAGGGGGCGCGGATGCCAATCAGCCCCAGCATTTT,CASSWTGGADANQPQHF
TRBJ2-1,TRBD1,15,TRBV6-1,TGTGCCAGCAGTGAAGTGGCAGGGGGCCGAGGTGAGCAGTTCTTC,CASSEVAGGRGEQFF
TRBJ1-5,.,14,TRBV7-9,TGTGCCAGCAGCCCAGAAGGGGGTGGGAGACCCCAGCATTTT,CASSPEGGGRPQHF
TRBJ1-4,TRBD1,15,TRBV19,TGTGCCAGTAGTATCGACGGACAGGGTTTCGAAAAACTGTTTTTT,CASSIDGQGFEKLFF
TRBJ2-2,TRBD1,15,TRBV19,TGTGCCAGTAGAATTCAGGGGGCCAACACCGGGGAGCTGTTTTTT,CASRIQGANTGELFF
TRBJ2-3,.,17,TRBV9,TGTGCCAGCAGCGTAGCCCGGCAGGGGCGGATTTTAGATACGCAGTATTTT,CASSVARQGRILDTQYF
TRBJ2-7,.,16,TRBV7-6,TGTGCCAGCAGCCCCCCACAGGGTGGCAGCTCCTACGAGCAGTACTTC,CASSPPQGGSSYEQYF
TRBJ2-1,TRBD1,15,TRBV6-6,TGTGCCAGCAGCTCCGGGACAGGGCATGTCAATGAGCAGTTCTTC,CASSSGTGHVNEQFF
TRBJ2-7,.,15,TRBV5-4,TGTGCCAGCAGCAACCGGGACATCAGCTCCTACGAGCAGTACTTC,CASSNRDISSYEQYF